Listed here are 26 T cell receptor beta chains from one sample, sequenced in a study of STAT5B mutations in CD4+ large granular lymphocyte leukemia. The table came from immunoSEQ multiplex PCR; TCRdb's copy has only in-frame clones and leaves some out. The profile shows about 40,000 clones, 70% to 85% of them singletons. Sequencing input: CD4+ T cells from blood buffy coats. These TCRs come from a human donor in good health.

This clone was counted between two and nine times. This chain connects TRBV19 to TRBJ2-3, with D perhaps matching TRBD2 (5 bases). Germline CDR1 reads LNHDA; CDR2 reads SQIVND (reference sequence). This CDR3 is built from 15 residues. Trimming pared 3 bases from V and 0 bases from J, leaving 10 bases between. In DNA form, the CDR3 reads TGTGCCAGTAGTATTTCGACTACGAGCACAGATACGCAGTATTTT. Protein sequence: CASSISTTSTDTQYF.

The chain joins TRBV7-8 to TRBJ1-2; D is unresolved. Germline V gene data show CDR1 as SGHVS and CDR2 as FQNEAQ. Trimming shortened V by 8 bases and J by 0 bases, and 16 bases separated the two germline ends. The CDR3 sequence is 15 residues long. The CDR3 DNA sequence: TGTGCCAGCGGAAGCCCGACAAGGACTAACTATGGCTACACCTTC. Its protein is CASGSPTRTNYGYTF.

This clone was seen more than once but under ten times. The chain has TRBV4-1 and TRBJ2-7; tentative D call: TRBD1 (6 bases). The CDR3 length is 15 residues. Deletions cut 4 bases from V and 2 bases from J, with 15 bases between. From germline, CDR1 is MGHRA and CDR2 YSYEKL. The DNA of the CDR3 is TGCGCCAGCAGCCGCAACCGGGACACAACCTACGAGCAGTACTTC. Translation: CASSRNRDTTYEQYF.

V usage is TRBV28 and J usage is TRBJ1-1; D not resolved. This CDR3 spans 17 amino acids. The germline gives CDR1 MDHEN, CDR2 SYDVKM. The V gene lost 8 bases and the J gene lost 0 bases, with 22 bases spanning the gap. The CDR3 protein is CASGSSLGRSMNTEAFF. The CDR3 DNA is TGTGCCAGCGGGTCCTCCTTGGGCAGAAGCATGAACACTGAAGCTTTCTTT.

In this sample, this clone turned up a few times. V is TRBV29-1 and J is TRBJ1-1; 7 bases fit TRBD1. Germline CDR1 reads SQVTM; CDR2 reads ANQGSEA. The CDR3 is 12 amino acids. The V gene end was trimmed by 7 bases and the J gene end by 1 base; junction bases not matched to a gene: 3. CDR3: CSAGQANTEAFF. The CDR3 DNA reads TGCAGCGCAGGACAGGCGAACACTGAAGCTTTCTTT.

This clone was found once. This chain joins TRBV6-4 and TRBJ1-5; D not resolved. The CDR3 loop spans 13 amino acids. V dropped 3 bases and J dropped 2 bases, with 5 bases sitting between them. Germline CDR1 reads MRHNA; CDR2 reads SNTAGT. The CDR3 loop reads CASSEQGNQPQHF. The DNA for the CDR3 is TGTGCCAGCAGTGAGCAGGGCAATCAGCCCCAGCATTTT.

V is TRBV19 and J is TRBJ2-2; 7 bases are a match to TRBD2. The germline V gene encodes CDR1 LNHDA and CDR2 SQIVND (reference sequence). J gave up 6 bases and V 2 bases, and 6 bases lay outside the gene matches. The CDR3 contains 15 residues. The chain's CDR3 is CASSILAAYSGELFF. CDR3 DNA: TGTGCCAGTAGTATACTAGCGGCGTATTCCGGGGAGCTGTTTTTT. Full variable domain (remainder filled in from reference TRBV19 and TRBJ2-2): DGGITQSPKYLFRKEGQNVTLSCEQNLNHDAMYWYRQDPGQGLRLIYYSQIVNDFQKGDIAEGYSVSREKKESFPLTVTSAQKNPTAFYLCASSILAAYSGELFFGEGSRLTVL.

The chain is built from TRBV27 and TRBJ2-3; D uncertain. Germline-derived CDR1 and CDR2 are MNHEY and SMNVEV (reference sequence). The length of the CDR3 is 15 residues. V lost 4 bases, J lost 0 bases, and 11 bases lay in between. CDR3: CASSWVAASTDTQYF. CDR3 sequence (DNA): TGTGCCAGCAGTTGGGTTGCGGCCAGCACAGATACGCAGTATTTT.

The V call is TRBV18, the J call TRBJ1-3, with D perhaps TRBD1 (5 bases). The length of the CDR3 is 15 residues. Trimming cost V 5 bases and J 1 base, with 12 bases left between them. CDR1 KGHSH and CDR2 LQKENI come from the germline V gene. The CDR3 protein is CASSGAGRSGNTIYF. In DNA, the CDR3 is TGTGCCAGCTCAGGGGCCGGGCGTTCTGGAAACACCATATATTTT.

Only one count was recorded for this clone. The chain couples TRBV19 to TRBJ2-5; TRBD1 matches 7 bases. This CDR3 contains 15 residues. After removal of 2 bases from V and 7 bases from J, the junction contained 10 bases not matched to a gene. Germline V gene lookup returns CDR1 LNHDA and CDR2 SQIVND (reference sequence). The CDR3 bases are TGTGCCAGTAGTATAAACAGGGGTTTCGGAGGGACCCAGTACTTC. This translates into CASSINRGFGGTQYF. Complete variable domain (other parts from reference TRBV19 and TRBJ2-5): DGGITQSPKYLFRKEGQNVTLSCEQNLNHDAMYWYRQDPGQGLRLIYYSQIVNDFQKGDIAEGYSVSREKKESFPLTVTSAQKNPTAFYLCASSINRGFGGTQYFGPGTRLLVL.

J is TRBJ1-3 and V is TRBV30, with unresolved D. CDR1 and CDR2 (germline): GTSNPN, SVGIG (reference sequence). The CDR3 totals 16 residues. The V gene lost 0 bases and the J gene lost 0 bases, with 12 bases spanning the gap. The CDR3 sequence: CAWSVLGSNSGNTIYF. CDR3 nucleotides: TGTGCCTGGAGTGTACTCGGCAGCAACTCTGGAAACACCATATATTTT.

In the case of this clone: One junction end does not reproduce the germline sequence, and a read error may be involved. The V call is TRBV10-3, the J call TRBJ2-3; 10 bases are shared with TRBD2. The CDR3 length is 14 residues. Germline CDR1 and CDR2: ENHRY and SYGVKD. The CDR3 DNA reads TGTGCCATCAATGAGCGGGGGGGGCCAGATACGCAGTATTTT. It is translated as CAINERGGPDTQYF.

This chain joins TRBV6-4 and TRBJ2-1; D is perhaps TRBD1 or TRBD2 (5 bases each). From germline, CDR1 is MRHNA and CDR2 SNTAGT. Deletions cut 6 bases from V and 4 bases from J, with 25 bases between. This CDR3 has 18 residues. In DNA, the CDR3 is TGTGCCAGCAGCAAAAGCCCGGGGCCGACCTCGGGTTACAATGAGCAGTTCTTC. It is translated as CASSKSPGPTSGYNEQFF.

This chain links TRBV19 with TRBJ1-6; perhaps TRBD1 as D (5 bases). Trimming removed 8 bases at V and 4 bases at J, with 12 bases between. Germline CDR1 reads LNHDA; CDR2 reads SQIVND (reference sequence). This CDR3 contains 14 residues. Written as DNA, the CDR3 is TGTGCCAGTTCCGGGACTGGGTATAATTCACCCCTCCACTTT. Its protein is CASSGTGYNSPLHF. Combining the CDR3 with reference TRBV19 and TRBJ1-6 gives the whole variable domain DGGITQSPKYLFRKEGQNVTLSCEQNLNHDAMYWYRQDPGQGLRLIYYSQIVNDFQKGDIAEGYSVSREKKESFPLTVTSAQKNPTAFYLCASSGTGYNSPLHFGNGTRLTVT.

The V gene is TRBV15, the J gene TRBJ1-1; D is undetermined. V was clipped by 5 bases and J by 1 base, with 14 bases between them. Germline V lookup: CDR1 LNHNV, CDR2 YYDKDF (reference sequence). The CDR3 extends over 15 amino acids. Written as DNA, the CDR3 is TGTGCCACCAGCGCCCCGGGGATGGGGAACACTGAAGCTTTCTTT. Its translation is CATSAPGMGNTEAFF.

The chain recombines TRBV11-2 with TRBJ2-1; 7 bases are a match to TRBD1. The germline V gene has CDR1 SGHAT and CDR2 FQNNGV. The CDR3 length is 15 residues. V lost 6 bases to trimming and J lost 2 bases; unmatched junction nucleotides: 7. The CDR3, as DNA: TGTGCCAGCAGGACGACAGGGAGTACCTACAATGAGCAGTTCTTC. Its protein is CASRTTGSTYNEQFF.

The chain links TRBV18 to TRBJ2-3, with 11 positions matching TRBD2. J was trimmed by 5 bases and V by 0 bases; bases with no gene match: 4. Germline V CDR1 and CDR2: KGHSH, LQKENI. This CDR3 has 16 amino acids. The chain's CDR3 is CASSPPGTSGKDTQYF. Here the CDR3 DNA reads TGTGCCAGCTCACCACCCGGGACTAGCGGAAAAGATACGCAGTATTTT.

The V call is TRBV18, the J call TRBJ2-7; D is unclear. The germline V gene encodes CDR1 KGHSH and CDR2 LQKENI. This CDR3 comprises 17 residues. V lost 4 bases and J lost 0, with 19 bases in between. The chain's CDR3 is CASSLLPTTSRSYEQYF. CDR3 coding DNA: TGTGCCAGCTCACTCCTACCCACGACAAGTCGCTCCTACGAGCAGTACTTC.

The chain employs TRBV6-5 and TRBJ1-1; a weak D match, TRBD1 (5 bases). With 4 bases removed from V and 5 bases from J, the gap between germline ends came to 17 bases. Germline V gene data show CDR1 as MNHEY and CDR2 as SVGAGI. The CDR3 extends over 15 amino acids. The CDR3 DNA reads TGTGCCAGCAGTTGGGCAGGGAAGGGGAAGACTGAAGCTTTCTTT. Translation: CASSWAGKGKTEAFF.

The chain combines TRBV7-9 with TRBJ1-2; D is undetermined. Trimming cost V 1 base and J 3 bases, with 15 bases left between them. CDR3 size: 16 residues. CDR1 and CDR2 from the germline V gene are SEHNR and FQNEAQ (reference sequence). CDR3: CASSLVDPAKDYGYTF. The CDR3 nucleotides are TGTGCCAGCAGCTTAGTAGACCCGGCTAAGGACTATGGCTACACCTTC.

This chain links TRBV5-1 with TRBJ2-7; D gene unclear. Germline V gene sequence: CDR1 SGHRS, CDR2 YFSETQ. The CDR3 is 11 amino acids. Deletions cut 4 bases from V and 6 bases from J, with 8 bases between. CDR3 in amino acids: CASSGSGEQYF. For the CDR3, the DNA is TGCGCCAGCAGCGGGTCCGGCGAGCAGTACTTC.

J is TRBJ2-1 and V is TRBV19, with 7 bases lining up with TRBD2. V lost 5 bases, J lost 2 bases, and 9 bases stayed unmatched. The germline V gene has CDR1 LNHDA and CDR2 SQIVND (reference sequence). The CDR3 sequence is 16 residues long. The CDR3 DNA reads as TGTGCCAGTAGTCAGGTTCGTGGGACTACCTACAATGAGCAGTTCTTC. Translated: CASSQVRGTTYNEQFF. The full variable domain, with the rest looked up from reference TRBV19 and TRBJ2-1, is DGGITQSPKYLFRKEGQNVTLSCEQNLNHDAMYWYRQDPGQGLRLIYYSQIVNDFQKGDIAEGYSVSREKKESFPLTVTSAQKNPTAFYLCASSQVRGTTYNEQFFGPGTRLTVL.

By share, this clone counts as medium-sized. The chain's CDR3 is CASSPWQGEGQYF. The CDR3 DNA reads as TGCGCCAGCAGCCCCTGGCAGGGGGAAGGACAGTACTTC. The rearrangement links TRBV4-3 to TRBJ2-7, with TRBD1 matching 7 bases. The CDR3 has 13 amino acids. V lost 4 bases, J lost 10 bases, and 10 bases stayed unmatched. Germline V gene sequence: CDR1 LGHNA, CDR2 YSLEER.

The rearrangement joins TRBV4-2 to TRBJ2-7; no clear D. CDR1 and CDR2 (germline): LGHNA, YNFKEQ. The CDR3 runs 15 residues. V was trimmed by 0 bases and J by 9 bases, leaving 18 bases between them. For the CDR3, the DNA is TGTGCCAGCAGCCAAGAAGGGCAACAAACGCCGGTGCAGTACTTC. It is translated as CASSQEGQQTPVQYF.

The chain uses TRBV5-1 and TRBJ1-4, with D hard to call. CDR3 size: 14 residues. Per the germline V gene, CDR1 is SGHRS and CDR2 is YFSETQ. Trimming stripped 2 bases from V and 3 bases from J, with 8 bases between. In DNA form, the CDR3 reads TGCGCCAGCAGCTTAGGGTCGGCTAATGAAAAACTGTTTTTT. Translating gives CASSLGSANEKLFF.

The chain employs TRBV7-2 and TRBJ2-5; 7 bases are shared with TRBD1. Germline V CDR1 and CDR2: SGHTA, FQGNSA. This CDR3 spans 14 amino acids. V trimming: 4 bases; J trimming: 3 bases; junction bases outside the gene matches: 5. The CDR3 sequence: CASSYSRGKETQYF. For the CDR3, the DNA is TGTGCCAGCAGCTACTCCAGGGGGAAAGAGACCCAGTACTTC.